Detailed here is one T cell receptor (beta chain). This sample was taken from a study of blood T cell repertoires in COVID-19. Study-wide background: Acute-phase and convalescent COVID-19 samples originated in the United States, Italy and Spain. T cells, B-cell-depleted T cells, or PBMCs provided the cDNA or gDNA that served as material.

The method was immunoSEQ multiplex PCR; TCRdb's version includes in-frame clones alone and lacks a portion of them. Of 72,000 or so clones in the sample, around 90% were seen once. The sample was peripheral blood. The sequence was obtained from a woman aged 80 or over with acute or convalescent COVID-19.

CDR3 protein: CASSLVGAPSNYGYTF. The CDR3 DNA sequence: TGCGCCAGCAGCTTGGTGGGGGCCCCTTCTAACTATGGCTACACCTTC. The rearrangement uses TRBV5-1 and TRBJ1-2, with TRBD1 as a possible D gene (6 bases). Germline CDR1 reads SGHRS; CDR2 reads YFSETQ. This CDR3 has 16 residues. The ends were cut back, 0 bases at V and 0 bases at J, with 12 bases in the middle.